This TCR beta chain was obtained from a study of cytomegalovirus exposure and HLA in healthy donors. Although they were nominally healthy when sampled, donors likely had unrecorded immune exposures. General observations from the study: When a later analysis compared HLA-associated TCR beta chains with equally common others, the HLA-associated chains turned out to be more clonally expanded and to have lower generation probabilities. Later findings reportedly placed an Asian-associated ancestry cluster below the approximately 670-donor mean for N-insertions.

As concerns this clone: What it binds is unknown.

The PCR contained 60 Vbeta and 13 Jbeta primers. Libraries were prepared by immunoSEQ multiplex PCR; TCRdb keeps only in-frame clonotypes and omits some of them. Altogether tens of thousands of clones are present, around 81% being singletons, with the ten largest covering almost 9.5%. The sample was PBMCs. The TCR originated in a woman aged 40 to 49 in good health and CMV-seronegative.

The CDR3 region has the DNA TGTGCCAGTAGTGGCTTTGGTTCCCACCAAGAGACCCAGTACTTC. It is translated as CASSGFGSHQETQYF. This chain joins TRBV19 and TRBJ2-5; D is uncertain. Germline V gene sequence: CDR1 LNHDA, CDR2 SQIVND (reference sequence). CDR3 length equals 15 residues. V was shortened by 5 bases and J by 0 bases, with 13 bases between the two germline ends. Together with reference TRBV19 and TRBJ2-5, the CDR3 gives the full variable domain: DGGITQSPKYLFRKEGQNVTLSCEQNLNHDAMYWYRQDPGQGLRLIYYSQIVNDFQKGDIAEGYSVSREKKESFPLTVTSAQKNPTAFYLCASSGFGSHQETQYFGPGTRLLVL.